This entry features one T cell receptor (beta chain) sequence. The data belong to a study of shared clonotypes between healthy human individuals. Trimming removed 3 bases from V and 7 bases from J, with 16 bases in between. CDR1 is MDHEN and CDR2 is SYDVKM in the germline V gene. This CDR3 region has 15 residues. Sequencing used immunoSEQ multiplex PCR; TCRdb keeps in-frame clones, though not all of them. The repertoire includes 2,500,000 or so clones, around nine tenths of them detected once, and roughly 0.15% sits in the top ten. This chain uses TRBV28 with TRBJ1-5, with a tentative D call TRBD1 (6 bases). This sequence was found in a man aged 18 to 30 in good health. The sequencing input was naive CD4+ T cells sorted from blood. Documented subset: CD45RA+ positively selected. For the CDR3, the DNA is TGTGCCAGCAGTTTCTCCTCGCAGGGGTGGCAGCCCCAGCATTTT. Amino acid sequence: CASSFSSQGWQPQHF. Full variable domain (outside the CDR3, taken from reference TRBV28 and TRBJ1-5): DVKVTQSSRYLVKRTGEKVFLECVQDMDHENMFWYRQDPGLGLRLIYFSYDVKMKEKGDIPEGYSVSREKKERFSLILESASTNQTSMYLCASSFSSQGWQPQHFGDGTRLSIL.